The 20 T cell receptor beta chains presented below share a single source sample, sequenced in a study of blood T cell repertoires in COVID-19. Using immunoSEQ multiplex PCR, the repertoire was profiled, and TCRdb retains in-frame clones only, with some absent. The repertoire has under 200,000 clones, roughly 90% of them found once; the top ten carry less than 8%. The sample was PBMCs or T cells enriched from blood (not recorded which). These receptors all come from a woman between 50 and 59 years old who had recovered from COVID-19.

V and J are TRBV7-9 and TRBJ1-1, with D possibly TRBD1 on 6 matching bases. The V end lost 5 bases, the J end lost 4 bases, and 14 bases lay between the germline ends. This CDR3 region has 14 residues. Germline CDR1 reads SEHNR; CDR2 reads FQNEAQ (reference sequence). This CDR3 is CASSLTTGSTEAFF. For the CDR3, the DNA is TGTGCCAGCAGCCTAACCACAGGGAGCACTGAAGCTTTCTTT.

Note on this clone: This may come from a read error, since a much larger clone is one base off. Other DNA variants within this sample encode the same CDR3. The CDR3 DNA is TGCGCCAGCAGCTTGGAGGGGCAGGGGAGGGCCGCTAACTATGGCTACACCTTC. Its translation is CASSLEGQGRAANYGYTF. This rearrangement joins TRBV5-1 to TRBJ1-2, with D perhaps TRBD1 (6 bases). The germline gives CDR1 SGHRS, CDR2 YFSETQ. The CDR3 is made up of 18 amino acids. The ends were cut back, 0 bases at V and 0 bases at J, with 18 bases in the middle.

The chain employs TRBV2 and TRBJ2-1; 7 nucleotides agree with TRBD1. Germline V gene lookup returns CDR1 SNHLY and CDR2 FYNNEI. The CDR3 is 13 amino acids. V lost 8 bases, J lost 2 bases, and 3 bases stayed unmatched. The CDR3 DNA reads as TGTGCCAGCCAACAGGGGACCTACAATGAGCAGTTCTTC. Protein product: CASQQGTYNEQFF.

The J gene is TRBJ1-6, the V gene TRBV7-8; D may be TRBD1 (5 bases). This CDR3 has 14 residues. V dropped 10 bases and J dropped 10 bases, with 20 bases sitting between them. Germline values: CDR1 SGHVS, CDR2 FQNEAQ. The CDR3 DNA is TGTGCCACCCGAGAAGGTCCGGGGGGATCACCCCTCCACTTT. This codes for CATREGPGGSPLHF.

CDR3 amino acids: CASSSGQGATEAFF. The CDR3 DNA reads as TGTGCCAGCAGCTCCGGACAGGGGGCCACTGAAGCTTTCTTT. This rearrangement joins TRBV6-6 to TRBJ1-1; 11 positions agree with TRBD1. Germline lookup yields CDR1 MNHNY and CDR2 SVGAGI (reference sequence). CDR3 length: 14 amino acids. V dropped 6 bases and J dropped 4; count of bases not matched to a gene: 4.

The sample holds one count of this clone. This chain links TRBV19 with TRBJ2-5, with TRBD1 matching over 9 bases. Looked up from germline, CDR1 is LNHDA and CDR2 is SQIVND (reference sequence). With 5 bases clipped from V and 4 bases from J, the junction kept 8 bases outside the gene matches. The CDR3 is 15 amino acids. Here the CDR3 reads CASSGTGYGIETQYF. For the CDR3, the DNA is TGTGCCAGTAGTGGGACAGGGTACGGAATAGAGACCCAGTACTTC.

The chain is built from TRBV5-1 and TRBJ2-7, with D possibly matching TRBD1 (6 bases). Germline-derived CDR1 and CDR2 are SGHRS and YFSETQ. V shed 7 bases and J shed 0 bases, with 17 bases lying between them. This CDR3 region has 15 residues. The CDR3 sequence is CASSEFGGSSYEQYF. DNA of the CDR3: TGCGCCAGCTCGGAGTTTGGGGGCAGCTCCTACGAGCAGTACTTC.

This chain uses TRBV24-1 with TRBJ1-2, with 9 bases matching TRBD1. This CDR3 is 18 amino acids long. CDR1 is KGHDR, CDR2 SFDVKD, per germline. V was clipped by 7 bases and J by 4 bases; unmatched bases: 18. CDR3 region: CATSRGGTGTLEGYGYTF. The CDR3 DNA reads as TGTGCCACCAGCCGGGGGGGGACAGGGACCCTGGAGGGCTATGGCTACACCTTC.

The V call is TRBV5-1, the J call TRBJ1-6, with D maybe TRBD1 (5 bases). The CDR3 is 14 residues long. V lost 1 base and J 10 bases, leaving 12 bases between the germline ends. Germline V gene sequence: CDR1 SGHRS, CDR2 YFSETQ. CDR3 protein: CASSLQGQGSPLHF. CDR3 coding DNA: TGCGCCAGCAGCTTGCAGGGTCAGGGATCACCCCTCCACTTT.

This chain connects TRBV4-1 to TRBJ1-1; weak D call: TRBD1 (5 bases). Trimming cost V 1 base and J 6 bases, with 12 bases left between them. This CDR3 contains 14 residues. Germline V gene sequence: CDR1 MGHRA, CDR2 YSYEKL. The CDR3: CASSQGNAGPEAFF. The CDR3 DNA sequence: TGCGCCAGCAGCCAAGGAAACGCAGGGCCTGAAGCTTTCTTT.

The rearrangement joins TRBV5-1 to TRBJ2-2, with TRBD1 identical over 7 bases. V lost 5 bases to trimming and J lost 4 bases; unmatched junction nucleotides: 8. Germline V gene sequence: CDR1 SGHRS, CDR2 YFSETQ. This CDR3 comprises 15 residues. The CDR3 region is CASREGGRSTGELFF. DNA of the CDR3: TGCGCCAGCAGGGAAGGGGGCCGTAGCACCGGGGAGCTGTTTTTT.

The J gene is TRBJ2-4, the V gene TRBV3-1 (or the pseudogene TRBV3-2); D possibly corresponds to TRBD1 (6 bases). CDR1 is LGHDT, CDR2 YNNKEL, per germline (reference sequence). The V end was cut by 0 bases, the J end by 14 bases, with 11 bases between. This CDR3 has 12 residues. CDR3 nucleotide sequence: TGTGCCAGCAGCCAAGAAAGACAGGTGGAGTACTTC. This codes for CASSQERQVEYF.

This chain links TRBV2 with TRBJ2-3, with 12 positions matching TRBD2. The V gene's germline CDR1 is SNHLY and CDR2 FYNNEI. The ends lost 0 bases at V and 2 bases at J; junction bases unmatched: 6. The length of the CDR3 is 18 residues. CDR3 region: CASSEALLAGGPTDTQYF. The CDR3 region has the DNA TGTGCCAGCAGTGAAGCACTACTAGCGGGGGGACCCACAGATACGCAGTATTTT.

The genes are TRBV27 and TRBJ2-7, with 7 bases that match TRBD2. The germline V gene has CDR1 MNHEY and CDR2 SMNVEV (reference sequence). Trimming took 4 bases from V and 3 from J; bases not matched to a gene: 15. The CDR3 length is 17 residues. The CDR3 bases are TGTGCCAGCAGTTGGGCTCTAGGTGGACTAGTGGGCTACGAGCAGTACTTC. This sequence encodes CASSWALGGLVGYEQYF.

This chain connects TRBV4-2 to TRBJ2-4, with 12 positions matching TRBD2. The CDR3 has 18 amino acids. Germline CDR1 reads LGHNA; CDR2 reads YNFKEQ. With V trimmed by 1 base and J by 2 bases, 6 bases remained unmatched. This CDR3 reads CASSQVSLAGGTKNIQYF. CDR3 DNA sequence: TGTGCCAGCAGCCAAGTGTCACTAGCGGGGGGCACCAAAAACATTCAGTACTTC.

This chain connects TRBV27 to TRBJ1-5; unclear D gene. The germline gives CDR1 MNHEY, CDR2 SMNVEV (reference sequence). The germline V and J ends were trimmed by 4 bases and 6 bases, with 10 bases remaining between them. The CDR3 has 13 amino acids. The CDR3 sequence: CASSSTGIQPQHF. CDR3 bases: TGTGCCAGCAGTTCAACGGGGATTCAGCCCCAGCATTTT.

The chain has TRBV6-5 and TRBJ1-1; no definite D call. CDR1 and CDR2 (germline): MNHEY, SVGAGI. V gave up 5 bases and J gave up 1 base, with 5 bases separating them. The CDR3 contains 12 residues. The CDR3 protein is CASSPGNTEAFF. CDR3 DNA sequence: TGTGCCAGCAGTCCAGGGAACACTGAAGCTTTCTTT.

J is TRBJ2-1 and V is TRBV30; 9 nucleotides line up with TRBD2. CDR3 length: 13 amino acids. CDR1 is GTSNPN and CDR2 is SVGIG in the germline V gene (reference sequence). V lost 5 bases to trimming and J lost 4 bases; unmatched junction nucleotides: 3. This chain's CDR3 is CAWGGGAYNEQFF. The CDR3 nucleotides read TGTGCCTGGGGCGGGGGGGCTTACAATGAGCAGTTCTTC.

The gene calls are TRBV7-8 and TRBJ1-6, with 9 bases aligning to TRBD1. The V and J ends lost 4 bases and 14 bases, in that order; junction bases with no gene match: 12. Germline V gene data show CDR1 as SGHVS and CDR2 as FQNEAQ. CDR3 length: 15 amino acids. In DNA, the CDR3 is TGTGCCAGCAGCTCACGATGGGACAGGGTTGATTCCCTCCACTTT. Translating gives CASSSRWDRVDSLHF.

In nucleotides, the CDR3 is TGTGCCAGCAGCTTGGATTGGGGGGGGTTCTCCTACAATGAGCAGTTCTTC. It specifies CASSLDWGGFSYNEQFF. This chain joins TRBV11-2 and TRBJ2-1; 7 bases line up with TRBD2. This CDR3 comprises 17 residues. V shed 3 bases and J 0 bases; nucleotides not matched to a gene: 8. The germline V gene has CDR1 SGHAT and CDR2 FQNNGV.